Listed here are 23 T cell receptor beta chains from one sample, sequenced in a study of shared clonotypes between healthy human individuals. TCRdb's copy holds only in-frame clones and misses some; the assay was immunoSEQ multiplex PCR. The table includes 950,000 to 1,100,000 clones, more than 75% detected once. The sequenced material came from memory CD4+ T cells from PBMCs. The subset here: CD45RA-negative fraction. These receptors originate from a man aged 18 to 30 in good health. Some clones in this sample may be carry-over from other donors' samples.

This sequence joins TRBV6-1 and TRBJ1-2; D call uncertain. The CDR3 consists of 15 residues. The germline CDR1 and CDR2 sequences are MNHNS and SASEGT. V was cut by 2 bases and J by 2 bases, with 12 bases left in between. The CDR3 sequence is CASSELDGRNYGYTF. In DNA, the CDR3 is TGTGCCAGCAGTGAATTGGACGGACGAAACTATGGCTACACCTTC.

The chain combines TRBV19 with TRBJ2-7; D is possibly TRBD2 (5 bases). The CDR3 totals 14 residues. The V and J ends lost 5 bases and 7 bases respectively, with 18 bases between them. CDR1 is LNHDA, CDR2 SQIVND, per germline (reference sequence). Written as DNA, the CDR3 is TGTGCCAGTAGTCCCAGACGGACTGAAATGGAGCAGTACTTC. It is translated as CASSPRRTEMEQYF.

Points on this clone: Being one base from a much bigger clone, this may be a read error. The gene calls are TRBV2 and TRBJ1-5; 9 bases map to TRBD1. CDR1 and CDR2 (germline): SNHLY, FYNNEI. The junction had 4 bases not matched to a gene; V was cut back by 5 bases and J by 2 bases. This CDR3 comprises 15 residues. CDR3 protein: CASSWDRAGNQPQHF. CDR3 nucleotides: TGTGCCAGCAGTTGGGACAGGGCCGGCAATCAGCCCCAGCATTTT.

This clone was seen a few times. This CDR3 is CASSETTEAFF. For the CDR3, the DNA is TGTGCCAGCAGTGAGACCACTGAAGCTTTCTTT. The rearrangement links TRBV2 to TRBJ1-1, with unresolved D. Trimming pared 3 bases from V and 4 bases from J, leaving 3 bases between. Germline loops: CDR1 SNHLY, CDR2 FYNNEI. This CDR3 is 11 amino acids long.

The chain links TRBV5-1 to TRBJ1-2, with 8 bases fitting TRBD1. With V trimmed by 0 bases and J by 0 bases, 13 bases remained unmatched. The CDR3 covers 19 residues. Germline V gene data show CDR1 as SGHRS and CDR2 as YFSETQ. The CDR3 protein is CASSLVPSTGVFPNYGYTF. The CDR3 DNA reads TGCGCCAGCAGCTTGGTTCCGTCGACAGGGGTCTTTCCTAACTATGGCTACACCTTC. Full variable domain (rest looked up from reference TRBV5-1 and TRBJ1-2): KAGVTQTPRYLIKTRGQQVTLSCSPISGHRSVSWYQQTPGQGLQFLFEYFSETQRNKGNFPGRFSGRQFSNSRSEMNVSTLELGDSALYLCASSLVPSTGVFPNYGYTFGSGTRLTVV.

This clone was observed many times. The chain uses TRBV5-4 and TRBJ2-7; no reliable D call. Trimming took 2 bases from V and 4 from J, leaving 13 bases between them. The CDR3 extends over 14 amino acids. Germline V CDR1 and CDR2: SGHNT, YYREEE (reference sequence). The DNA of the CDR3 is TGTGCCAGCAGCTTCACCGCCGGTGTATACGAGCAGTACTTC. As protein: CASSFTAGVYEQYF.

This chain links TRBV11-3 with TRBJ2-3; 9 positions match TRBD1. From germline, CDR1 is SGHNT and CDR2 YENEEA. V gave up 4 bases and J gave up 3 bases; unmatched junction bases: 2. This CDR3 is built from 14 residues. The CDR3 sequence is CASSSDRGTDTQYF. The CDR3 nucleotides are TGTGCCAGCAGCTCGGACAGGGGAACAGATACGCAGTATTTT.

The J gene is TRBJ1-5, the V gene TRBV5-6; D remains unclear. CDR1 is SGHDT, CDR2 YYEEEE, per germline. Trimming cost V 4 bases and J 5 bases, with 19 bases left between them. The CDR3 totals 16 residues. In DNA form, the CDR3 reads TGTGCCAGCAGCCGAGCGGGGATCCCTACATATCAGCCCCAGCATTTT. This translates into CASSRAGIPTYQPQHF.

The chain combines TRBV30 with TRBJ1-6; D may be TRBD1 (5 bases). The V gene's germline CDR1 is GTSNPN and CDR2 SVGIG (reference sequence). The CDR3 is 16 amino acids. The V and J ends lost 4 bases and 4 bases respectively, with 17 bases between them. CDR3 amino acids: CAWTLSGARYNSPLHF. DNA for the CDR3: TGTGCCTGGACCCTAAGTGGGGCCCGGTATAATTCACCCCTCCACTTT. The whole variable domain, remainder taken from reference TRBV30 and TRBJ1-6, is SQTIHQWPATLVQPVGSPLSLECTVEGTSNPNLYWYRQAAGRGLQLLFYSVGIGQISSEVPQNLSASRPQDRQFILSSKKLLLSDSGFYLCAWTLSGARYNSPLHFGNGTRLTVT.

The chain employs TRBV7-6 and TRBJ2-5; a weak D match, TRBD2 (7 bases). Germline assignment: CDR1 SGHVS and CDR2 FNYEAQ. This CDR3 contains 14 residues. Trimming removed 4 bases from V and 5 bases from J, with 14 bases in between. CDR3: CASSSLGGLETQYF. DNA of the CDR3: TGTGCCAGCAGCTCTTTGGGGGGGCTGGAGACCCAGTACTTC.

The CDR3, as DNA: TGTGCCAGCAGGTCGGGGGGGGACACTGAAGCTTTCTTT. It translates to CASRSGGDTEAFF. The chain carries TRBV11-2 and TRBJ1-1, with D perhaps TRBD1 (5 bases). This CDR3 has 13 residues. The V end lost 6 bases, the J end lost 3 bases, and 11 bases lay between the germline ends. From germline, CDR1 is SGHAT and CDR2 FQNNGV.

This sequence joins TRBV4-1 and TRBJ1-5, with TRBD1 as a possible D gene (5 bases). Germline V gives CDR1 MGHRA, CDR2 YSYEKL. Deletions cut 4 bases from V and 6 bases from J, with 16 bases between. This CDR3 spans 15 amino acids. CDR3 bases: TGCGCCAGCAGCCTGACCCCAGGGCCCAGTCAGCCCCAGCATTTT. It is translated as CASSLTPGPSQPQHF.

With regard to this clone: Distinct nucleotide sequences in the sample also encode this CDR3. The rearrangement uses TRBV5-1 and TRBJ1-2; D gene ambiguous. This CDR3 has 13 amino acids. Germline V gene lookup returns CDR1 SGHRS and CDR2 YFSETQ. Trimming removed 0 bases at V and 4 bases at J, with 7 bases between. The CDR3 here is CASSLEGLYGYTF. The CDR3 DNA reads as TGCGCCAGCAGCTTGGAAGGACTCTATGGCTACACCTTC.

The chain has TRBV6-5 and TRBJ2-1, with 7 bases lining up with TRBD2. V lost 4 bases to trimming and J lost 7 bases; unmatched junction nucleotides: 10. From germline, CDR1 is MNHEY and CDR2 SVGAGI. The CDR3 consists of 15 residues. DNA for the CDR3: TGTGCCAGCAGTTCTGGCGGGAGTGTAGGGAATGAGCAGTTCTTC. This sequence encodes CASSSGGSVGNEQFF.

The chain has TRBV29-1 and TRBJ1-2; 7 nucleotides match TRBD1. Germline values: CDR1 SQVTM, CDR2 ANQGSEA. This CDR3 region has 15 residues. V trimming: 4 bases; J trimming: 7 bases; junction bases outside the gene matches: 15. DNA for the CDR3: TGCAGCGTTGGATGGGGAGGAACAGGGGCTCTTGGCTACACCTTC. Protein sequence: CSVGWGGTGALGYTF.

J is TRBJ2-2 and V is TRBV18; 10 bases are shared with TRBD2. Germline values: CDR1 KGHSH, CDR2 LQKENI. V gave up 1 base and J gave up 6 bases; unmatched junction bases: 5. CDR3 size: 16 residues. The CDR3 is CASSPLASGSPGELFF. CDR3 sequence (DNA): TGTGCCAGCTCACCACTCGCTAGCGGGAGCCCCGGGGAGCTGTTTTTT.

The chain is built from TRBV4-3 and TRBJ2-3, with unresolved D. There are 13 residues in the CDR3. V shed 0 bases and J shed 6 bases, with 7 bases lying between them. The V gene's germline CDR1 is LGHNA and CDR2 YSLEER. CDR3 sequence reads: CASSQDQGDTQYF. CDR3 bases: TGCGCCAGCAGCCAAGATCAAGGGGATACGCAGTATTTT.

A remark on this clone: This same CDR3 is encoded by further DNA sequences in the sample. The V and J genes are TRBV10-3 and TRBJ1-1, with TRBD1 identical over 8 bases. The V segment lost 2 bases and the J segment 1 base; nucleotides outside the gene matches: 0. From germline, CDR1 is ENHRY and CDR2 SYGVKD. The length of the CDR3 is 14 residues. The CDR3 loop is CAISEGQGNTEAFF. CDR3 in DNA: TGTGCCATCAGTGAGGGACAGGGGAACACTGAAGCTTTCTTT.

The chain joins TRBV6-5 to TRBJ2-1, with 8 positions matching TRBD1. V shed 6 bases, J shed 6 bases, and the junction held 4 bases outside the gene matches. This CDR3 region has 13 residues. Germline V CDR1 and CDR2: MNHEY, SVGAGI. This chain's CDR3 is CASRRTGSNEQFF. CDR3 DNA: TGTGCCAGCAGACGGACAGGGTCCAATGAGCAGTTCTTC.

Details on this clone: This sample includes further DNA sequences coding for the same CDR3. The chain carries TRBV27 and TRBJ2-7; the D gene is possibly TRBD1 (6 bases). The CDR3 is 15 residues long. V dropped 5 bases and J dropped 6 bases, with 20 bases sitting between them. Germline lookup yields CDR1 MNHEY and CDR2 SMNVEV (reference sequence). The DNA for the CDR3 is TGTGCCAGCAGTCTCCAACAGGGAGTGGGGAGCGAGCAGTACTTC. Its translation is CASSLQQGVGSEQYF.

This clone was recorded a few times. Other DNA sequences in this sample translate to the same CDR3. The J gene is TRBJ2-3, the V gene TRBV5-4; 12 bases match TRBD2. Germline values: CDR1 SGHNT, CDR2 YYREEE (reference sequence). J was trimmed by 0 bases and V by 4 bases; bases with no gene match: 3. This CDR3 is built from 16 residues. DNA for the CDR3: TGTGCCAGCAGCGCCGGACTAGCGGGGAGCACAGATACGCAGTATTTT. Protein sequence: CASSAGLAGSTDTQYF. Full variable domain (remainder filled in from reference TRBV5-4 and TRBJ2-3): ETGVTQSPTHLIKTRGQQVTLRCSSQSGHNTVSWYQQALGQGPQFIFQYYREEENGRGNFPPRFSGLQFPNYSSELNVNALELDDSALYLCASSAGLAGSTDTQYFGPGTRLTVL.

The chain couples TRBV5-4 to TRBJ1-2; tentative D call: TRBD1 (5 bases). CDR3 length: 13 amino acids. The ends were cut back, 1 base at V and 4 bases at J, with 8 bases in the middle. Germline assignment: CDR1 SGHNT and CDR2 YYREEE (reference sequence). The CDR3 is CASSLKGAYGYTF. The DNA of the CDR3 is TGTGCCAGCAGCTTGAAAGGGGCCTATGGCTACACCTTC.

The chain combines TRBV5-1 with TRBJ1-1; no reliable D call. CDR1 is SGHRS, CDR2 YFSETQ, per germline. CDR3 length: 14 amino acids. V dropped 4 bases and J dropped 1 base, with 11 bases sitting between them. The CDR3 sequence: CASSRAEENTEAFF. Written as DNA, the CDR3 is TGCGCCAGCAGCCGAGCGGAGGAGAACACTGAAGCTTTCTTT.